The 32 T cell receptor beta chains in this list originate from one sample, sequenced in a study of T cells in localized non-small cell lung cancer. Repertoires were generated with immunoSEQ multiplex PCR, while TCRdb's copy carries only in-frame clones and drops some. The sample consists of about 40,000 clones, 86% of them appearing once. The sequences come from peripheral blood, collected before any cancer treatment. The receptors here all came from a man between 40 and 75 years old with stage I lung adenocarcinoma.

The V and J genes are TRBV5-4 and TRBJ1-2, with D perhaps matching TRBD1 (5 bases). V dropped 3 bases and J dropped 4 bases, with 10 bases sitting between them. CDR1 is SGHNT and CDR2 is YYREEE in the germline V gene (reference sequence). The CDR3 loop spans 13 amino acids. CDR3 bases: TGTGCCAGCAGCTCCCGGGACCCCTATGGCTACACCTTC. As protein: CASSSRDPYGYTF.

CDR3 bases: TGCGCCAGCAGCCAAGGTGGGACAGGGGGTTCCTACAATGAGCAGTTCTTC. It yields the protein CASSQGGTGGSYNEQFF. The chain carries TRBV4-3 and TRBJ2-1, with TRBD1 matching 11 bases. This CDR3 is built from 17 residues. V lost 1 base to trimming and J lost 1 base; unmatched junction nucleotides: 3. Germline V gene data show CDR1 as LGHNA and CDR2 as YSLEER.

The rearrangement uses TRBV10-3 and TRBJ2-7; D remains unclear. Trimming took 3 bases from V and 3 from J, leaving 3 bases between them. Germline-derived CDR1 and CDR2 are ENHRY and SYGVKD. CDR3 length: 11 amino acids. CDR3: CAISEVYEQYF. The DNA of the CDR3 is TGTGCCATCAGTGAAGTCTACGAGCAGTACTTC.

The gene calls are TRBV6-6 and TRBJ1-1; weak D call: TRBD1 (5 bases). The CDR3 totals 15 residues. The germline V and J ends were trimmed by 7 bases and 6 bases, with 21 bases remaining between them. CDR1 and CDR2 from the germline V gene are MNHNY and SVGAGI (reference sequence). The CDR3: CASTTRGDGVAEAFF. The CDR3 nucleotides read TGTGCCAGCACCACCCGTGGGGACGGGGTCGCTGAAGCTTTCTTT.

This chain uses TRBV28 with TRBJ2-7, with 8 bases identical to TRBD1. The CDR3 has 13 amino acids. Germline CDR1 MDHEN, CDR2 SYDVKM. V dropped 8 bases and J dropped 5; count of bases not matched to a gene: 8. The CDR3 DNA reads as TGTGCCAGCCTTTGGACAGGGATGAACGAGCAGTACTTC. This encodes CASLWTGMNEQYF.

The chain is built from TRBV18 and TRBJ1-5; 7 bases fit TRBD1. With 3 bases clipped from V and 3 bases from J, the junction kept 5 bases outside the gene matches. This CDR3 is 15 amino acids long. Germline CDR1 is KGHSH and CDR2 is LQKENI. The CDR3 loop is CASSPQGQVNQPQHF. In DNA, the CDR3 is TGTGCCAGCTCACCCCAAGGACAGGTCAATCAGCCCCAGCATTTT. Variable domain in full (rest from reference TRBV18 and TRBJ1-5): NAGVMQNPRHLVRRRGQEARLRCSPMKGHSHVYWYRQLPEEGLKFMVYLQKENIIDESGMPKERFSAEFPKEGPSILRIQQVVRGDSAAYFCASSPQGQVNQPQHFGDGTRLSIL.

J is TRBJ1-5 and V is TRBV5-4, with a weak D call TRBD1 (6 bases). The ends were cut back, 2 bases at V and 4 bases at J, with 10 bases in the middle. The germline gives CDR1 SGHNT, CDR2 YYREEE (reference sequence). The CDR3 spans 14 residues. In DNA form, the CDR3 reads TGTGCCAGCAGCTTTGGACAGAATAATCAGCCCCAGCATTTT. Its translation is CASSFGQNNQPQHF.

This clone has a single count. The chain carries TRBV23-1 and TRBJ2-1; TRBD1 matches 10 bases. TRBV23-1 is designated an ORF whose function remains uncertain. The V and J ends lost 11 bases and 8 bases, in that order; junction bases with no gene match: 12. CDR3 size: 14 residues. The CDR3 region has the DNA TGCGCCGGACCTGGGGACAGGGGAATTGATGAGCAGTTCTTC. Protein product: CAGPGDRGIDEQFF.

This chain joins TRBV28 and TRBJ1-5; D ambiguous. The CDR3 loop spans 14 amino acids. Germline V gene sequence: CDR1 MDHEN, CDR2 SYDVKM. Deletions cut 7 bases from V and 7 bases from J, with 17 bases between. In nucleotides, the CDR3 is TGTGCCAGCATTTTCTCTACAGCGGGACAGCCCCAGCATTTT. Its translation: CASIFSTAGQPQHF.

The rearrangement joins TRBV25-1 to TRBJ1-1; tentatively, D is TRBD1 (6 bases). This CDR3 is built from 11 residues. CDR1 and CDR2 from the germline V gene are MGHDK and SYGVNS. V was clipped by 3 bases and J by 7 bases, with 6 bases between them. CDR3 DNA sequence: TGTGCCAGCAGTGAGGACAGTGAAGCTTTCTTT. Translating gives CASSEDSEAFF.

The genes are TRBV27 and TRBJ1-2; TRBD1 might be the D (5 bases). Trimming took 6 bases from V and 3 from J, leaving 14 bases between them. CDR1 is MNHEY and CDR2 is SMNVEV in the germline V gene (reference sequence). The CDR3 has 14 residues. CDR3 coding DNA: TGTGCCAGCAGCCGGGACGGCCGCCACTATGGCTACACCTTC. Residues: CASSRDGRHYGYTF.

This clone appeared once. This sequence joins TRBV7-2 and TRBJ1-5, with TRBD1 matching 9 bases. The CDR3 has 15 residues. Germline CDR1 SGHTA, CDR2 FQGNSA. Trimming at V came to 1 base and at J to 6 bases, leaving 4 bases not matched to a gene. As DNA, the CDR3 is TGTGCCAGCAGCTTAGGGGACAGGGTTGGTCAGCCCCAGCATTTT. Its protein is CASSLGDRVGQPQHF.

The chain has TRBV5-8 and TRBJ1-5, with D possibly being TRBD1 (5 bases). CDR3 length: 15 residues. V gave up 3 bases and J gave up 2 bases, with 12 bases separating them. Germline CDR1 reads SGHTS; CDR2 reads YDEGEE. The DNA of the CDR3 is TGTGCCAGCAGCTCCTCGGGGGACGGCAATCAGCCCCAGCATTTT. Translated: CASSSSGDGNQPQHF.

The V call is TRBV28, the J call TRBJ2-2; no definite D call. Germline V lookup: CDR1 MDHEN, CDR2 SYDVKM. Trimming left V 2 bases short and J 2 bases short, with 12 bases between. This CDR3 region has 16 residues. The CDR3 region is CASSLIRLENTGELFF. CDR3 nucleotide sequence: TGTGCCAGCAGTTTAATTCGACTGGAAAACACCGGGGAGCTGTTTTTT.

J is TRBJ2-1 and V is TRBV9, with D possibly matching TRBD2 (5 bases). In germline, CDR1 is SGDLS, CDR2 YYNGEE. The germline V and J ends were trimmed by 0 bases and 9 bases, with 13 bases remaining between them. The CDR3 runs 14 residues. As DNA, the CDR3 is TGTGCCAGCAGCGTAGTACTAGTAGCTGGTGAGCAGTTCTTC. It codes for CASSVVLVAGEQFF.

The gene calls are TRBV28 and TRBJ1-1; maybe TRBD1 (5 bases). The CDR3 sequence is 17 residues long. The V end lost 1 base, the J end lost 0 bases, and 15 bases lay between the germline ends. The V gene's germline CDR1 is MDHEN and CDR2 SYDVKM. The CDR3 protein is CASSLSLAGRMNTEAFF. The CDR3 DNA is TGTGCCAGCAGTTTATCATTGGCAGGGAGAATGAACACTGAAGCTTTCTTT.

The chain is built from TRBV28 and TRBJ1-1, with D possibly matching TRBD1 (6 bases). Trimming pared 10 bases from V and 0 bases from J, leaving 18 bases between. The CDR3 has 15 residues. Germline V gene sequence: CDR1 MDHEN, CDR2 SYDVKM. CDR3 DNA: TGTGCCACGAGCCCCGGGGACAACATGAACACTGAAGCTTTCTTT. This sequence encodes CATSPGDNMNTEAFF.

The V and J genes are TRBV27 and TRBJ1-5, with D unresolved. Trimming cost V 3 bases and J 6 bases, with 15 bases left between them. The CDR3 is 15 amino acids. CDR1 is MNHEY, CDR2 SMNVEV, per germline (reference sequence). CDR3 DNA: TGTGCCAGCAGTTTTGGCAGCCCGACAATTCAGCCCCAGCATTTT. This encodes CASSFGSPTIQPQHF.

V and J are TRBV7-2 and TRBJ1-3, with D unresolved. CDR1 and CDR2 (germline): SGHTA, FQGNSA. This CDR3 is 17 amino acids long. Deletions cut 5 bases from V and 4 bases from J, with 21 bases between. CDR3 protein: CASSLKRRQLVGNTIYF. For the CDR3, the DNA is TGTGCCAGCAGCCTAAAACGTCGGCAGCTTGTCGGAAACACCATATATTTT. The whole variable domain, filled in from reference TRBV7-2 and TRBJ1-3, reads GAGVSQSPSNKVTEKGKDVELRCDPISGHTALYWYRQSLGQGLEFLIYFQGNSAPDKSGLPSDRFSAERTGGSVSTLTIQRTQQEDSAVYLCASSLKRRQLVGNTIYFGEGSWLTVV.

The J gene is TRBJ2-3, the V gene TRBV6-5; D remains ambiguous. The germline CDR1 and CDR2 sequences are MNHEY and SVGAGI. Deletions cut 0 bases from V and 4 bases from J, with 14 bases between. This CDR3 is built from 16 residues. This CDR3 reads CASSYSSSTTSDTQYF. CDR3 in DNA: TGTGCCAGCAGTTACTCATCGTCGACGACTTCAGATACGCAGTATTTT.

The rearrangement joins TRBV2 to TRBJ2-7; 7 bases map to TRBD1. The V gene's germline CDR1 is SNHLY and CDR2 FYNNEI. The CDR3 extends over 13 amino acids. The V gene end was trimmed by 4 bases and the J gene end by 1 base; junction bases not matched to a gene: 1. The DNA of the CDR3 is TGTGCCAGCAGTGGGACAGGATCCTACGAGCAGTACTTC. Encoded protein: CASSGTGSYEQYF. Complete variable domain (other parts from reference TRBV2 and TRBJ2-7): EPEVTQTPSHQVTQMGQEVILRCVPISNHLYFYWYRQILGQKVEFLVSFYNNEISEKSEIFDDQFSVERPDGSNFTLKIRSTKLEDSAMYFCASSGTGSYEQYFGPGTRLTVT.

The V and J genes are TRBV5-6 and TRBJ1-2; maybe TRBD1 (6 bases). The V gene's germline CDR1 is SGHDT and CDR2 YYEEEE. The CDR3 spans 15 residues. Trimming pared 0 bases from V and 4 bases from J, leaving 13 bases between. CDR3: CASSLVTGSAYGYTF. In DNA, the CDR3 is TGTGCCAGCAGCTTGGTAACAGGGAGTGCCTATGGCTACACCTTC.

The chain recombines TRBV7-6 with TRBJ1-5; TRBD1 might be the D (5 bases). CDR3 size: 15 residues. Trimming stripped 5 bases from V and 2 bases from J, with 13 bases between. In germline, CDR1 is SGHVS, CDR2 FNYEAQ. The CDR3 DNA reads as TGTGCCAGCAGCCCAGGGAATAGGGGCAATCAGCCCCAGCATTTT. Translation: CASSPGNRGNQPQHF.

In the case of this clone: The sample contains more than one DNA sequence encoding this CDR3. This chain connects TRBV5-1 to TRBJ1-4, with a possible D match to TRBD1 (6 bases). V was cut by 0 bases and J by 7 bases, with 10 bases left in between. CDR3 length equals 14 residues. In germline, CDR1 is SGHRS, CDR2 YFSETQ. In nucleotides, the CDR3 is TGCGCCAGCAGCTTGGAAGGGGGGAGTGAAAAACTGTTTTTT. This codes for CASSLEGGSEKLFF.

This clone was counted only a few times. V gene TRBV7-2 combines with J gene TRBJ2-1, with a tentative D call TRBD2 (6 bases). Germline V lookup: CDR1 SGHTA, CDR2 FQGNSA. The CDR3 consists of 15 residues. Trimming removed 6 bases from V and 6 bases from J, with 18 bases in between. CDR3 sequence: CASSLVDGSLNEQFF. The CDR3 nucleotides read TGTGCCAGCAGTTTGGTTGACGGGAGCCTCAATGAGCAGTTCTTC.

The genes are TRBV13 and TRBJ2-5, with D hard to call. The germline V gene has CDR1 PRHDT and CDR2 FYEKMQ (reference sequence). V gave up 5 bases and J gave up 5 bases, with 15 bases separating them. There are 14 residues in the CDR3. This CDR3 is CASSPRPSGETQYF. DNA of the CDR3: TGTGCCAGCAGCCCCCGGCCCAGTGGGGAGACCCAGTACTTC.

The chain uses TRBV5-1 and TRBJ2-5; D gene ambiguous. CDR3 size: 13 residues. V was pared by 0 bases and J by 2 bases, with 5 bases between. Germline-derived CDR1 and CDR2 are SGHRS and YFSETQ. The CDR3 nucleotides read TGCGCCAGCAGCTTGGACAGACAAGAGACCCAGTACTTC. This gives the protein CASSLDRQETQYF.

This clone was detected a few times. The chain carries TRBV6-1 and TRBJ2-7, with 10 bases lining up with TRBD2. The CDR3 spans 14 residues. The germline gives CDR1 MNHNS, CDR2 SASEGT. The J segment lost 2 bases and the V segment lost 5 bases, leaving 3 bases of the junction unmatched. The chain's CDR3 is CASSPGTSAYEQYF. Written as DNA, the CDR3 is TGTGCCAGCAGTCCCGGGACTAGCGCCTACGAGCAGTACTTC.

The chain joins TRBV19 to TRBJ1-5; no clear D gene. V lost 3 bases and J lost 6, with 15 bases in between. Germline V gene data show CDR1 as LNHDA and CDR2 as SQIVND (reference sequence). There are 15 residues in the CDR3. This CDR3 is CASSIGVQEGQPQHF. The CDR3 DNA reads as TGTGCCAGTAGTATTGGTGTCCAGGAGGGTCAGCCCCAGCATTTT.

The chain couples TRBV7-9 to TRBJ1-2, with 7 bases aligning to TRBD1. This CDR3 has 15 residues. From germline, CDR1 is SEHNR and CDR2 FQNEAQ (reference sequence). After removal of 3 bases from V and 4 bases from J, the junction contained 8 bases not matched to a gene. The CDR3 is CASSLTGSLSYGYTF. The DNA for the CDR3 is TGTGCCAGCAGCTTGACAGGGAGTCTAAGCTATGGCTACACCTTC. Using reference TRBV7-9 and TRBJ1-2 for the parts outside the CDR3, the full variable domain is DTGVSQNPRHKITKRGQNVTFRCDPISEHNRLYWYRQTLGQGPEFLTYFQNEAQLEKSRLLSDRFSAERPKGSFSTLEIQRTEQGDSAMYLCASSLTGSLSYGYTFGSGTRLTVV.

This sequence joins TRBV5-4 and TRBJ1-1, with D tentatively TRBD1 (5 bases). Trimming removed 4 bases from V and 1 base from J, with 14 bases in between. The CDR3 extends over 15 amino acids. CDR1 is SGHNT and CDR2 is YYREEE in the germline V gene (reference sequence). The CDR3 DNA reads as TGTGCCAGCAGCCCATGGGGCACACAGAACACTGAAGCTTTCTTT. As protein: CASSPWGTQNTEAFF.

V usage is TRBV5-1 and J usage is TRBJ1-1, with a weak D call TRBD1 (5 bases). CDR3 size: 15 residues. Germline values: CDR1 SGHRS, CDR2 YFSETQ. Trimming shortened V by 0 bases and J by 3 bases, and 12 bases separated the two germline ends. The CDR3, as DNA: TGCGCCAGCAGCTTGGACGGGGGAAGGTACACTGAAGCTTTCTTT. Translation gives CASSLDGGRYTEAFF.